The T cell receptor (beta chain) described here comes from a study of lymphopenia after photon versus proton radiotherapy. Sequencing used immunoSEQ multiplex PCR; TCRdb keeps in-frame clones, though not all of them. Of fewer than 65,000 clones in the sample, 70% to 90% are singletons; the top ten hold less than 2.5%. Germline-derived CDR1 and CDR2 are SGHTA and FQGNSA. The CDR3 is 16 amino acids. V was shortened by 5 bases and J by 1 base, with 15 bases between the two germline ends. The source of this sequence is a man aged 35-49 years with gastric cancer. The V gene is TRBV7-2, the J gene TRBJ1-3; D is perhaps TRBD1 (6 bases). The starting material was peripheral blood, obtained from a patient treated with photon-based radiotherapy. CDR3 protein: CASSQFGGASGNTIYF. For the CDR3, the DNA is TGTGCCAGCAGCCAGTTCGGGGGGGCATCTGGAAACACCATATATTTT.